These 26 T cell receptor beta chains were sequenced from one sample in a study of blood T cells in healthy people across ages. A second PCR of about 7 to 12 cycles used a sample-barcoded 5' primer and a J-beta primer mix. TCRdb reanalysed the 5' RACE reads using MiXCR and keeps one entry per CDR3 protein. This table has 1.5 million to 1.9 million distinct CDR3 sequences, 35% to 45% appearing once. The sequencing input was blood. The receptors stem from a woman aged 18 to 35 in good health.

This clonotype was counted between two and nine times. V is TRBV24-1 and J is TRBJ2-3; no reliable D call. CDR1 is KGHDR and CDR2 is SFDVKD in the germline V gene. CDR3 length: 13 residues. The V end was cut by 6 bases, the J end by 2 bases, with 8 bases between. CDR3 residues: CATSPTNTDTQYF. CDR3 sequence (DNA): TGTGCCACCAGTCCTACAAACACAGATACGCAGTATTTT.

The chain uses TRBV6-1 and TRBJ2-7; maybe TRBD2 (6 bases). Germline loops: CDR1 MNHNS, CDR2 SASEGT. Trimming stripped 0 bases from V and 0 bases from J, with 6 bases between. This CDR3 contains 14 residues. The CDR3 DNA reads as TGTGCCAGCAGTGAAGCGGGGGGCTCCTACGAGCAGTACTTC. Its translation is CASSEAGGSYEQYF.

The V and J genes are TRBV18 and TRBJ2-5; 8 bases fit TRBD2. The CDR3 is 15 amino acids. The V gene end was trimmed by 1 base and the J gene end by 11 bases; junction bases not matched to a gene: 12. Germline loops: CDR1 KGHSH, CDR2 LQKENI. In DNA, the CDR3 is TGTGCCAGCTCACCACGAGCGGGAGTGACCAATGAGCAGTACTTC. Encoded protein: CASSPRAGVTNEQYF.

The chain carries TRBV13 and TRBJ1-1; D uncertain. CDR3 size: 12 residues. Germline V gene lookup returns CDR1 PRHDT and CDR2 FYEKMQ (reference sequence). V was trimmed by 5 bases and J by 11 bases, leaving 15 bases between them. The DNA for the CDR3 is TGTGCCAGCAGCCAACGGTTGGATTCGGCTTTCTTT. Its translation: CASSQRLDSAFF.

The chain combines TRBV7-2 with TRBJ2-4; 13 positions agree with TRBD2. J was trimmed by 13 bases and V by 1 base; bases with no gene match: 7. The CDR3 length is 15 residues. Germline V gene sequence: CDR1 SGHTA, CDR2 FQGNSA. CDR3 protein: CASSLGTSGGYIQYF. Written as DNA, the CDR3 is TGTGCCAGCAGCTTAGGGACTAGCGGGGGTTATATACAGTACTTC. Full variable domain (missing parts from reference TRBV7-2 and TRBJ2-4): GAGVSQSPSNKVTEKGKDVELRCDPISGHTALYWYRQSLGQGLEFLIYFQGNSAPDKSGLPSDRFSAERTGGSVSTLTIQRTQQEDSAVYLCASSLGTSGGYIQYFGAGTRLSVL.

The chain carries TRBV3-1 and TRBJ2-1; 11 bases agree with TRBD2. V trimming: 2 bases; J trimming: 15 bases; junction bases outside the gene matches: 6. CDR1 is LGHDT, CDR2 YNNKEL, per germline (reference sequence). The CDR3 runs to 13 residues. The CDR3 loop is CASSQTSGSRAFF. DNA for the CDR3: TGTGCCAGCAGCCAAACTAGCGGGAGTCGGGCGTTCTTC.

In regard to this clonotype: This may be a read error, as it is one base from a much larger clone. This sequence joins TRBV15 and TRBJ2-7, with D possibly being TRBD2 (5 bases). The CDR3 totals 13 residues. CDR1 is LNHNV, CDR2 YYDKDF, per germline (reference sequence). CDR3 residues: CATSRGTGYDQYF. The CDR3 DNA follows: TGTGCCACCAGCAGAGGTACGGGGTACGATCAGTACTTC.

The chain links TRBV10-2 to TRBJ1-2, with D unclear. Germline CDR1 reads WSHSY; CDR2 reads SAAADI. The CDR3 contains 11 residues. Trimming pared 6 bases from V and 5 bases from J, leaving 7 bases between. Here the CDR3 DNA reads TGCGCCAGCAGGACATCGTATGGCTACACCTTC. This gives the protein CASRTSYGYTF.

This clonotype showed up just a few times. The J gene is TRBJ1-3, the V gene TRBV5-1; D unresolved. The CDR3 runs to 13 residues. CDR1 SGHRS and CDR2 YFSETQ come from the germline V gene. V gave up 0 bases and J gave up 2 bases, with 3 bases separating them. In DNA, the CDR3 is TGCGCCAGCAGCTTGGACCCTGGAAACACCATATATTTT. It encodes CASSLDPGNTIYF. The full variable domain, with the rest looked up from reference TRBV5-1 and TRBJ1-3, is KAGVTQTPRYLIKTRGQQVTLSCSPISGHRSVSWYQQTPGQGLQFLFEYFSETQRNKGNFPGRFSGRQFSNSRSEMNVSTLELGDSALYLCASSLDPGNTIYFGEGSWLTVV.

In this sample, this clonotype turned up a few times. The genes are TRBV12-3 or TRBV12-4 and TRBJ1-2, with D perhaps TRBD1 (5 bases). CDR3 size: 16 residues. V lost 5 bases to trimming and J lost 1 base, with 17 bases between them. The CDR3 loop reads CASSRDPLRLNYGYTF. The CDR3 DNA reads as TGTGCCAGCAGTCGGGACCCGCTGCGCCTTAACTATGGCTACACCTTC.

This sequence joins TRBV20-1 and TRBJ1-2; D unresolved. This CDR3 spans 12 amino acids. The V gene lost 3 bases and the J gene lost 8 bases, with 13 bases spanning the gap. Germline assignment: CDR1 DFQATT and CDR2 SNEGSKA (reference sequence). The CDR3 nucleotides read TGCAGTGCTAGGGTACCCGGAGGGGGCTACACCTTC. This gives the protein CSARVPGGGYTF.

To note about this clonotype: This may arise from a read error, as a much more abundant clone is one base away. CDR3 sequence reads: CSASGPGDTQYF. The CDR3 DNA reads as TGCAGTGCTAGTGGACCGGGAGATACGCAGTATTTT. This chain joins TRBV20-1 and TRBJ2-3; D not resolved. V was cut by 3 bases and J by 5 bases, with 9 bases left in between. CDR3 length: 12 amino acids. The germline gives CDR1 DFQATT, CDR2 SNEGSKA (reference sequence).

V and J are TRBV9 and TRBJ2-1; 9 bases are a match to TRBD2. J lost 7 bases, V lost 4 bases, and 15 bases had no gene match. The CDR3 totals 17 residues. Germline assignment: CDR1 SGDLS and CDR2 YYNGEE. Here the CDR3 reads CASSLPRGLAGQNEQFF. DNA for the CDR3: TGTGCCAGCAGCCTCCCGCGAGGGCTAGCGGGACAGAATGAGCAGTTCTTC.

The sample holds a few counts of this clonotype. CDR3 residues: CAISELAGVSYNEQFF. CDR3 DNA: TGTGCCATCAGTGAACTCGCGGGAGTCTCCTACAATGAGCAGTTCTTC. The chain uses TRBV10-3 and TRBJ2-1; 7 nucleotides agree with TRBD2. The CDR3 runs to 16 residues. CDR1 is ENHRY, CDR2 SYGVKD, per germline. After removal of 3 bases from V and 0 bases from J, the junction contained 5 bases not matched to a gene.

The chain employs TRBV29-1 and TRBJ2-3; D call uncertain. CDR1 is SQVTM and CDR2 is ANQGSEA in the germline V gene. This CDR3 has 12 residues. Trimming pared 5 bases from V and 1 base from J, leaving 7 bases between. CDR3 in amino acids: CSVSVGTDTQYF. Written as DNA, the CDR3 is TGCAGCGTTTCGGTGGGCACAGATACGCAGTATTTT.

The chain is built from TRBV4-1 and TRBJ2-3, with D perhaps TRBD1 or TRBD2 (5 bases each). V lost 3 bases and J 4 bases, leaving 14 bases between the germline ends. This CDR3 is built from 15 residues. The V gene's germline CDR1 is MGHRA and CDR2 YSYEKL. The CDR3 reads CASSQPTGAADTQYF. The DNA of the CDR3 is TGCGCCAGCAGCCAGCCTACCGGGGCCGCAGATACGCAGTATTTT.

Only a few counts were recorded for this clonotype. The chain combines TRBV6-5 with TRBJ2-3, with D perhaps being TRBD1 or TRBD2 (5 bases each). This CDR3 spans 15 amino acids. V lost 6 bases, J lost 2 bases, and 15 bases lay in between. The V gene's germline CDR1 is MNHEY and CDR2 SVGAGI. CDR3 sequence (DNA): TGTGCCAGCAGCCCTGGGGGTAACCCCACAGATACGCAGTATTTT. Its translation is CASSPGGNPTDTQYF.

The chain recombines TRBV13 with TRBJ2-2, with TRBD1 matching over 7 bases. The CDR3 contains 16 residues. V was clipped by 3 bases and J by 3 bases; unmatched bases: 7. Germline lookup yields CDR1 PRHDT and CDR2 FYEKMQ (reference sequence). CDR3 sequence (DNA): TGTGCCAGCAGCTTTTTTGGGACAGAATACACCGGGGAGCTGTTTTTT. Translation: CASSFFGTEYTGELFF.

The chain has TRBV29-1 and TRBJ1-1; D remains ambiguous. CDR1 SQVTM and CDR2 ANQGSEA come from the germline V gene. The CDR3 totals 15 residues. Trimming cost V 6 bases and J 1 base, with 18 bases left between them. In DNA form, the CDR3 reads TGCAGCGTGCTGTTGGTTAGGATTTCGAACACTGAAGCTTTCTTT. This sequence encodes CSVLLVRISNTEAFF.

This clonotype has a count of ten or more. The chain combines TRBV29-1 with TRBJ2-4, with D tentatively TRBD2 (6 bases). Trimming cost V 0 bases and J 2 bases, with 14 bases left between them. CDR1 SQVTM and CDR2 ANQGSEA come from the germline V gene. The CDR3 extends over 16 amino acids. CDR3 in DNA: TGCAGCGTTGAAGATGGCCTAGCGCGTACCAAAAACATTCAGTACTTC. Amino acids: CSVEDGLARTKNIQYF.

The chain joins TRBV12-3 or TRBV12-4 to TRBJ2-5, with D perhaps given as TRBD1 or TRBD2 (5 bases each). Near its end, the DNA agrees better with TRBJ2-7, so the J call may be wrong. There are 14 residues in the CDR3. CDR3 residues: CASSLVGTGREQYF. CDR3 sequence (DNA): TGTGCCAGCAGTTTAGTCGGAACGGGACGCGAGCAGTACTTC.

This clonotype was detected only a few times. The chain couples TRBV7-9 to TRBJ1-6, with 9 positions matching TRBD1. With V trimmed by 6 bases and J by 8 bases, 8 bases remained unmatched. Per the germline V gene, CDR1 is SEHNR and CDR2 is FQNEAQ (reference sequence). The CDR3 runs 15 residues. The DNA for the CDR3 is TGTGCCAGCAGACAACAGGGGGCGCGTGATTCACCCCTCCACTTT. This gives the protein CASRQQGARDSPLHF.

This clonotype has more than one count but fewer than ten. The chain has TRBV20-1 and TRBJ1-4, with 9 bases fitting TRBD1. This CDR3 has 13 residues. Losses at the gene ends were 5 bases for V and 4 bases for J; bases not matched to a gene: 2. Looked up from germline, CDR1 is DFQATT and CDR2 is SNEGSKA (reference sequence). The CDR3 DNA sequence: TGCAGTGCTGGGGGACAGGGTAATGAAAAACTGTTTTTT. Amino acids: CSAGGQGNEKLFF.

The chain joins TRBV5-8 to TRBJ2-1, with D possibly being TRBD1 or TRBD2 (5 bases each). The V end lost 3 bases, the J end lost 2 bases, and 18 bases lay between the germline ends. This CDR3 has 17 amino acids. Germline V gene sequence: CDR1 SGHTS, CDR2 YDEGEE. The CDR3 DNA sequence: TGTGCCAGCAGCTCACCCGATGGGTGGGGGACCTACAATGAGCAGTTCTTC. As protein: CASSSPDGWGTYNEQFF.

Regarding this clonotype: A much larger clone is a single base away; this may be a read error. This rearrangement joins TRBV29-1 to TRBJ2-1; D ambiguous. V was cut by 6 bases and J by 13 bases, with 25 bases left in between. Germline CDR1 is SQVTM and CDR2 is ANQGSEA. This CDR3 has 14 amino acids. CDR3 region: CSVHDQPNQETQFF. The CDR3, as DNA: TGCAGCGTCCACGACCAACCTAATCAAGAGACCCAGTTCTTC.

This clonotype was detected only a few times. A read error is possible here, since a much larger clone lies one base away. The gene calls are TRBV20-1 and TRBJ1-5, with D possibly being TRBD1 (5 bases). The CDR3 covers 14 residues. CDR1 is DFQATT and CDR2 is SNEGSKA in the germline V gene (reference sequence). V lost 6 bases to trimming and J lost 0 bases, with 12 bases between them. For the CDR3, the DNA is TGCAGTGCCAGGGCGGGATATAGCAATCAGCCCCAGCATTTT. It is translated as CSARAGYSNQPQHF.